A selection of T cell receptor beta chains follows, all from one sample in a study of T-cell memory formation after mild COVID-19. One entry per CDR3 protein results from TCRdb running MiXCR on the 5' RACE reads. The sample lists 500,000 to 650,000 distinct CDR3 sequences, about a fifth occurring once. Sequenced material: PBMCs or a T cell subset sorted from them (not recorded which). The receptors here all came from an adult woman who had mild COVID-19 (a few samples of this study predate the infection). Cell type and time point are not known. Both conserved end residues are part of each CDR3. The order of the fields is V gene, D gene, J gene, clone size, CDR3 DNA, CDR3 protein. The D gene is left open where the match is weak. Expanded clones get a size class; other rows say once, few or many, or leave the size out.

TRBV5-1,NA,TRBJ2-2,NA,TGCGCCAGCAGCTTGGAAGCCAGGACCGGGACTGGGGAGCTGTTTTTT,CASSLEARTGTGELFF
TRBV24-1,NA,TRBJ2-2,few,TGTGCCACCAGTGATGCAGGGACCCCATCCGGGGAGCTGTTTTTT,CATSDAGTPSGELFF
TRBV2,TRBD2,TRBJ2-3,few,TGTGCCAGCGGTAGACCGGCGGGGGGCACAGATACGCAGTATTTT,CASGRPAGGTDTQYF
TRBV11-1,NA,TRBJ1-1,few,TGTGCCAGCAGCTTCGGCAGAGCGAACACTGAAGCTTTCTTT,CASSFGRANTEAFF
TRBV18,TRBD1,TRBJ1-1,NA,TGTGCCAGCTCAGAGACAGGGGGGAACACTGAAGCTTTCTTT,CASSETGGNTEAFF
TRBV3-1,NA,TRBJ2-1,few,TGTGCCAGCAGCAGCCCTGGGACACCTCTGTACAATGAGCAGTTCTTC,CASSSPGTPLYNEQFF
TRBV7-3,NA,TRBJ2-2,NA,TGTGCCAGCAGCTCCGATAACCTCCGGGACTTATACACCGGGGAGCTGTTTTTT,CASSSDNLRDLYTGELFF
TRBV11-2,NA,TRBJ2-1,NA,TGTGCCAGCAGCTTAGGGCGGAGGGCTGGTGAGCAGTTCTTC,CASSLGRRAGEQFF
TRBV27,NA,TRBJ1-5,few,TGTGCCAGCAGTTTTGACGGGAGATTCAATCAGCCCCAGCATTTT,CASSFDGRFNQPQHF
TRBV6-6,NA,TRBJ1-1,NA,TGTGCCAGCAGTTACGCGGGACGACCTGAAGCTTTCTTT,CASSYAGRPEAFF
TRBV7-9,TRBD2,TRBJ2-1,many,TGTGCCAGCAGCCGCAGCGGGGGATCCTACAATGAGCAGTTCTTC,CASSRSGGSYNEQFF
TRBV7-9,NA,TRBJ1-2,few,TGTGCCAGCACCCTGGGGGTGAATGGCTACACCTTC,CASTLGVNGYTF
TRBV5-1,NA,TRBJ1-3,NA,TGCGCCAGCAGCTTCGGCAGCAACTCTGGAAACACCATATATTTT,CASSFGSNSGNTIYF
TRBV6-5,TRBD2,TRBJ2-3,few,TGTGCCAGCAGTTCCCTCATAGGACTAGCGGGAAGCACAGATACGCAGTATTTT,CASSSLIGLAGSTDTQYF
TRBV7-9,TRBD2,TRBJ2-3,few,TGTGCCAGCAGCCCGCGGACTAGCGAACACACAGATACGCAGTATTTT,CASSPRTSEHTDTQYF
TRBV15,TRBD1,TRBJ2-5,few,TGTGCCACCACCAAAGACAGGGGGAGGGAGACCCAGTACTTC,CATTKDRGRETQYF
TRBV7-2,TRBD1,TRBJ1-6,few,TGTGCCAGCAGCTCGCAAAACAGGGGTTCACCCCTCCACTTT,CASSSQNRGSPLHF
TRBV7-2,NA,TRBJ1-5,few,TGTGCCAGCAGCTCGGACCAGGGGAGTCAGCCCCAGCATTTT,CASSSDQGSQPQHF
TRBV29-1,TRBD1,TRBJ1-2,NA,TGCAGCGTTCCGGGCTGGTCCCAGGGGGCGAACAGCTACACCTTC,CSVPGWSQGANSYTF
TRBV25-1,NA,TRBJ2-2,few,TGTGCCAGCAGTGAATATTGGGAGATTCAGGACACCGGGGAGCTGTTTTTT,CASSEYWEIQDTGELFF
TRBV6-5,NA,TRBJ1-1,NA,TGTGCCAGCAGTTACTCGGTCAGGGGCCCGGGCACTGAAGCTTTCTTT,CASSYSVRGPGTEAFF
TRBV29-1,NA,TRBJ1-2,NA,TGCAGCGTCGTCGATAGGAATAGGGGTGGCTATGGCTACACCTTC,CSVVDRNRGGYGYTF
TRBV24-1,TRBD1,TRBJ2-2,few,TGTGCCACCAGTGATCCACCGACAGGGGCGGACACCGGGGAGCTGTTTTTT,CATSDPPTGADTGELFF
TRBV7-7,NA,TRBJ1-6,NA,TGTGCCAGCAGCTTAGGTCGGGGGGACAATTCACCCCTCCACTTT,CASSLGRGDNSPLHF
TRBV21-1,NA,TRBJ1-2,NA,TGTGCCAGCAGCAAAGCAGAAGGGTCGGGCAGCTCACCCTATGGCTACACCTTC,CASSKAEGSGSSPYGYTF
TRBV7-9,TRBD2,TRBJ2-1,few,TGTGCCAGCAGCTCCTCTAGCGGGAGTAGCAATGAGCAGTTCTTC,CASSSSSGSSNEQFF
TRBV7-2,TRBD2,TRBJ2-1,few,TGTGCCAGCAGCCCGATGACTAGCGGGGGGGCTCGAGGGCAGTTCTTC,CASSPMTSGGARGQFF
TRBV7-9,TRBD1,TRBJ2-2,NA,TGTGCCAGCAGCTTCCAGGGACAGGTCCTCACCGGGGAGCTGTTTTTT,CASSFQGQVLTGELFF
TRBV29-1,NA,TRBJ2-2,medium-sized,TGCAGCGCCGACAGAGTTAACACCGGGGAGCTGTTTTTT,CSADRVNTGELFF
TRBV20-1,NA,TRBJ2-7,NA,TGCAGTGCGGGGGCCTTGGATCTACATCTCGACGAGCAGTACTTC,CSAGALDLHLDEQYF
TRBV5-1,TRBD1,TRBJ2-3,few,TGCGCCAGCGTTCCAGGGGGCGGTTACACAGATACGCAGTATTTT,CASVPGGGYTDTQYF
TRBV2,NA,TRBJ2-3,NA,TGTGCCAGCAGCCAATACAGTCGCAGCACAGATACGCAGTATTTT,CASSQYSRSTDTQYF
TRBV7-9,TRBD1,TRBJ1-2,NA,TGTGCCAGCAGCTTTGGGGACAGGGTGTTTATCTATGGCTACACCTTC,CASSFGDRVFIYGYTF
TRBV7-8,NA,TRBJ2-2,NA,TGTGCCAGCAGCCACCCGAGGAGGGGCAACACCGGGGAGCTGTTTTTT,CASSHPRRGNTGELFF
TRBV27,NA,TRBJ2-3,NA,TGTGCCAGCAGTTTAGGGTCCACCACAGATACGCAGTATTTT,CASSLGSTTDTQYF
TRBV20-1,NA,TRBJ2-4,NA,TGCAGTGCTAGTCGGGACGGTACCAAAAACATTCAGTACTTC,CSASRDGTKNIQYF
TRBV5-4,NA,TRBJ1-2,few,TGTGCCAGCAGCTTGGTAGGGAGCGGCTATGGCTACACCTTC,CASSLVGSGYGYTF
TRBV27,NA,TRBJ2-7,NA,TGTGCCAGCAGGCCCCGGGCCTCCTACGAGCAGTACTTC,CASRPRASYEQYF
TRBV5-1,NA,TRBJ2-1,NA,TGCGCCAGCAGCTCCGGGCACTACAATGAGCAGTTCTTC,CASSSGHYNEQFF
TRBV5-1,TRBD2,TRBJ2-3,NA,TGCGGCAGCCGACTAGCGGGCACAGATACGCAGTATTTT,CGSRLAGTDTQYF
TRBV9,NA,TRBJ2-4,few,TGTGCCAGCAGCGTCGCCGACAGTCCCATTCAGTACTTC,CASSVADSPIQYF
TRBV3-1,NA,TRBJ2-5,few,TGTGCCAGCAGCCCGGGGGGCGCGTATGGGACCCAGTACTTC,CASSPGGAYGTQYF
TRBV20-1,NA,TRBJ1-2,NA,TGCAGTGCCCGAGTGCCAGCGGGAGGTGGCTACACCTTC,CSARVPAGGGYTF
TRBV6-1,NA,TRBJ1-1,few,TGTGCCAGCAGTGACCCCCCGAACCTGAACACTGAAGCTTTCTTT,CASSDPPNLNTEAFF
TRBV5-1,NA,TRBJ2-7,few,TGCGCCAGCAGCGACCGGGATCTCGCCTACGAGCAGTACTTC,CASSDRDLAYEQYF
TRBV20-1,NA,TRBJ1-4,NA,TGCAGTGCTAGAGATAGGGGGGGCGGTGAAAAACTGTTTTTT,CSARDRGGGEKLFF
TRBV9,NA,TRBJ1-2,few,TGTGCCAGCAGCGTAGCGCACAGCGACGGTGGCTACACCTTC,CASSVAHSDGGYTF
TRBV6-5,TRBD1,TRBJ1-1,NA,TGTGCCAGCAGTGCCACCCGGGACAGAGTAACTGAAGCTTTCTTT,CASSATRDRVTEAFF
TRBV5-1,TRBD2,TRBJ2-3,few,TGCGCCAGCAGCCCCGACCTAGCGGGAAGCACAGATACGCAGTATTTT,CASSPDLAGSTDTQYF
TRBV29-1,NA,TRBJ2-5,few,TGCAGCGTTGATACGTGGGGGGAGACCCAGTACTTC,CSVDTWGETQYF
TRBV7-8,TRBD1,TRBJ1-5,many,TGTGCCAGCAGCTCGGGACAGGGACGCAATCAGCCCCAGCATTTT,CASSSGQGRNQPQHF
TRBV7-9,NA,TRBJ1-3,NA,TGTGCCAGCAGCTTGGGACCGGATCATTTGGAAAACACCATATATTTT,CASSLGPDHLENTIYF
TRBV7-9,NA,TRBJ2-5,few,TGTGCCAGCAGCTTAGGGCCAGGCGGGTACGAAGAGACCCAGTACTTC,CASSLGPGGYEETQYF
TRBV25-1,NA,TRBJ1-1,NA,TGTGCCAGCAGTGAAGACAGGTCCCAAGCTTTCTTT,CASSEDRSQAFF
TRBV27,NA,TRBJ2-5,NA,TGTGCCAGCAGTCCTATCGGGGGGCGGGAGACCCAGTACTTC,CASSPIGGRETQYF